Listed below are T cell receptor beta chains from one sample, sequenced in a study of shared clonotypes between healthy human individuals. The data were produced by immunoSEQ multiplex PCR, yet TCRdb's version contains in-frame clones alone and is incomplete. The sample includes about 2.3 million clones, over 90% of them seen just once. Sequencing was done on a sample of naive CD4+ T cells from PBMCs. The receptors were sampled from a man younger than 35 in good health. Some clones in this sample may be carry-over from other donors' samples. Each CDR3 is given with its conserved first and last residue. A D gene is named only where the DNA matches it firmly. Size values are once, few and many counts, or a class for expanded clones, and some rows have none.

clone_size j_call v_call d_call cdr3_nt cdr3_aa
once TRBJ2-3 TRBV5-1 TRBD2 TGCGCCAGCAGCTTGATCCCTAGCGGGAGTGCAGATACGCAGTATTTT CASSLIPSGSADTQYF
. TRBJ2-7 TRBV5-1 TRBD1 TGCGCCAGCAGCCAAGGGACAGGGTATCCCTACGAGCAGTACTTC CASSQGTGYPYEQYF
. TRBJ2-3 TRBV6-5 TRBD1 TGTGCCAGCAGTTATAGGACAGGCGGCCTGGATACGCAGTATTTT CASSYRTGGLDTQYF
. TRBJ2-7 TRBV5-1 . TGCGCCAGCAGCTTACTTGCAACCGCCTCCTACGAGCAGTACTTC CASSLLATASYEQYF
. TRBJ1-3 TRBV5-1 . TGCGCCAGCAGCTTGGGCAGTCCCTCTGGAAACACCATATATTTT CASSLGSPSGNTIYF
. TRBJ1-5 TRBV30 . TGTGCCTGGAGTAGAGACAATCAGCCCCAGCATTTT CAWSRDNQPQHF
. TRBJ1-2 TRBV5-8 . TGTGCCAGCAGCTTGGTGACAGGAGATGGCTACACCTTC CASSLVTGDGYTF
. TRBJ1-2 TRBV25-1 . TGTGCCAGCAGTGATCCGGGACCCAAATATGGCTACACCTTC CASSDPGPKYGYTF
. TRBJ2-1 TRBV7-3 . TGTGCCAGCAGCCAACCGGGCGGGACTTCCTACAATGAGCAGTTCTTC CASSQPGGTSYNEQFF
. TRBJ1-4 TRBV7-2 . TGTGCCAGCAGCGCCACCCGGGACCGAGAAAAACTGTTTTTT CASSATRDREKLFF
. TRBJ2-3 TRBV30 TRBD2 TGTGCCTGGAGAGGGCTAGCGGATCCCACAGATACGCAGTATTTT CAWRGLADPTDTQYF
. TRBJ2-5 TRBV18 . TGTGCCAGCTCACCCGGGCAGGGTGGCCAAGAGACCCAGTACTTC CASSPGQGGQETQYF
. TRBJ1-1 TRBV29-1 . TGCAGCGTCGTATCAGGTACAGTAATGAACACTGAAGCTTTCTTT CSVVSGTVMNTEAFF
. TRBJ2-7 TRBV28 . TGTGCCAGCAGTGAAGGTAGCATACACGAGCAGTACTTC CASSEGSIHEQYF
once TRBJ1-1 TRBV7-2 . TGTGCCAGCAGCTACCCGGGCGGAGGGTTGAACACTGAAGCTTTCTTT CASSYPGGGLNTEAFF
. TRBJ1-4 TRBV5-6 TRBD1 TGTGCCAGCAGCCCAAGACAGGGAACTAATGAAAAACTGTTTTTT CASSPRQGTNEKLFF
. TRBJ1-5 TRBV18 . TGTGCCAGCTCATATTTGTCCGATCAGCCCCAGCATTTT CASSYLSDQPQHF
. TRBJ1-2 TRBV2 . TGTGCCAGTGCCGGGACACCAGGGACTGGCTACACCTTC CASAGTPGTGYTF
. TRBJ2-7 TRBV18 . TGTGCCAGCTCACCAATGCCAACAACCCCTGGAGGCGAGCAGTACTTC CASSPMPTTPGGEQYF
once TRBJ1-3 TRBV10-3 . TGTGCCATCAGTAATGGGCAGGGTGGCATAGGAAACACCATATATTTT CAISNGQGGIGNTIYF
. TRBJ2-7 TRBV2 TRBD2 TGTGCCAGCAGTTCCTTCGGACTAGCGGGCCCCTACGAGCAGTACTTC CASSSFGLAGPYEQYF
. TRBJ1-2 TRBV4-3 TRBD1 TGCGCCAGCAGCCAGAGGCTGGGACAGGGGTTTAACTATGGCTACACCTTC CASSQRLGQGFNYGYTF
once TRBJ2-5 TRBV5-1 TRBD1 TGCGCCAGCAGGAGGGTGACAGGGGACCAAGAGACCCAGTACTTC CASRRVTGDQETQYF
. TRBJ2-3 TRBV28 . TGTGCCAGCGGGGAGGTACCCACAGATACGCAGTATTTT CASGEVPTDTQYF
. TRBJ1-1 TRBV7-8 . TGTGCCAGCAGCCAAGGAGACACTGAAGCTTTCTTT CASSQGDTEAFF
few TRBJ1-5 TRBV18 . TGTGCCAGCTCACCACCGGGACCGAACAATCAGCCCCAGCATTTT CASSPPGPNNQPQHF
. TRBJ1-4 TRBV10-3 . TGTGCCATCAGTGAGAGGGGAGGCGAAAAACTGTTTTTT CAISERGGEKLFF
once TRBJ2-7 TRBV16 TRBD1 TGTGCCAGCAGAAGACAGGGCTTTGTGTACGAGCAGTACTTC CASRRQGFVYEQYF
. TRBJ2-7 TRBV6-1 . TGTGCCAGCAGAGACAGAGCCAAGGGCGAGCAGTACTTC CASRDRAKGEQYF
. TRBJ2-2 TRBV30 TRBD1 TGTGCCTGGAGTTCAGGGGGCACCGGGGAGCTGTTTTTT CAWSSGGTGELFF
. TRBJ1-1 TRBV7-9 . TGTGCCAGCAGCTTCGATCCGAACACTGAAGCTTTCTTT CASSFDPNTEAFF
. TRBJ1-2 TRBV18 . TGTGCCAGCTCACCCACGGACAGTGGAACCTATGGCTACACCTTC CASSPTDSGTYGYTF
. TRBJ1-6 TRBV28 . TGTGCCAGCAGGCCGGACAGAAATAATTCACCCCTCCACTTT CASRPDRNNSPLHF
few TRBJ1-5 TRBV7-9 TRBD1 TGTGCCAGCAGTTTCCGGACAGGAGCTGATCAGCCCCAGCATTTT CASSFRTGADQPQHF